This TCR beta chain stems from a study of regulatory T cells in long-lasting Graves disease. Time point given: newly diagnosed GD, antithyroid drugs for less than 3 months. There was RNA extracted from PBMCs, and the TCR library was made from it. The TCR beta library used iRepertoire HTBI primers with Arm-PCR amplification of CDR3. TCRdb reanalysed the multiplex PCR reads using MiXCR and keeps one entry per CDR3 protein. Of fewer than 650,000 distinct CDR3 sequences in the sample, about 16% were seen once. Germline CDR1 and CDR2: WSHSY and SAAADI. The V segment lost 11 bases and the J segment 5 bases; nucleotides outside the gene matches: 8. This CDR3 has 13 amino acids. Broader study findings: A limited number of samples was an acknowledged limitation.

Of note for this clonotype: Its antigen remains unknown.

These data were also filed under a second study, of T cells in Graves' hyperthyroidism and ophthalmopathy.

The rearrangement uses TRBV10-2 and TRBJ2-3, with TRBD2 identical over 9 bases. Sequencing used peripheral blood mononuclear cells (PBMCs), obtained at new diagnosis, from a patient treated with antithyroid drugs. The receptor was isolated from a man between 18 and 35 years old with Graves disease. CDR3 nucleotides: TGCGCCGCTACCCGGACTAGCGAAGATACGCAGTATTTT. Its protein is CAATRTSEDTQYF.